A selection of T cell receptor beta chains follows, all from one sample in a study of somatic mutations in cytotoxic T cells in rheumatoid arthritis. Sequencing used immunoSEQ multiplex PCR; TCRdb keeps in-frame clones, though not all of them. Of more than 20,000 clones in the sample, around 84% were seen once. The specimen sequenced was CD8+ T cells sorted from blood. These receptors were collected from a woman aged 45-65 years in good health. CDR3s include the opening cysteine and the closing phenylalanine or tryptophan. Each record gives: D gene, J gene, V gene, clone size, CDR3 protein, CDR3 DNA. D genes are given only for firm matches. For some rows the clone size is stated as once, few or many, or as a class when expanded; others skip it.

NA	TRBJ2-5	TRBV15	NA	CATSTRDSQETQYF	TGTGCCACCAGCACCCGGGACTCGCAAGAGACCCAGTACTTC
NA	TRBJ1-3	TRBV11-2	NA	CASSTLGRGNTIYF	TGTGCCAGCAGCACCCTCGGACGGGGAAACACCATATATTTT
TRBD2	TRBJ2-3	TRBV6-4	NA	CASSDGAGGWDTQYF	TGTGCCAGCAGTGACGGAGCGGGGGGTTGGGATACGCAGTATTTT
NA	TRBJ2-5	TRBV2	once	CASAGSNMETQYF	TGTGCCAGCGCGGGGTCGAATATGGAGACCCAGTACTTC
NA	TRBJ2-7	TRBV29-1	once	CSVVTIDSYEQYF	TGCAGCGTTGTTACGATCGACTCCTACGAGCAGTACTTC
TRBD1	TRBJ1-5	TRBV28	NA	CASSLWGQGVEPQHF	TGTGCCAGCAGTTTATGGGGACAGGGAGTGGAGCCCCAGCATTTT
NA	TRBJ2-3	TRBV28	NA	CASMGAEPRDTQYF	TGTGCCAGCATGGGGGCTGAACCGCGGGATACGCAGTATTTT
TRBD1	TRBJ2-1	TRBV11-3	NA	CASSSPGQGHNEQFF	TGTGCCAGCAGCTCGCCGGGACAGGGGCACAATGAGCAGTTCTTC
NA	TRBJ1-4	TRBV2	once	CASSVGVFQKLFF	TGTGCCAGCAGTGTTGGGGTTTTTCAAAAACTGTTTTTT
NA	TRBJ2-3	TRBV27	NA	CASSLGQFGGDTQYF	TGTGCCAGCAGTCTGGGCCAGTTTGGGGGAGATACGCAGTATTTT
NA	TRBJ1-1	TRBV11-2	few	CASSLTAVGHTEAFF	TGTGCCAGCAGCTTGACAGCCGTCGGGCACACTGAAGCTTTCTTT
NA	TRBJ2-3	TRBV4-3	NA	CASSQDEWGLETSDTDTQYF	TGCGCCAGCAGCCAAGATGAGTGGGGTCTGGAGACTTCCGACACAGATACGCAGTATTTT
TRBD1	TRBJ2-1	TRBV5-1	NA	CASGRGYRGQILEQFF	TGCGCCAGCGGCCGGGGGTACAGGGGGCAAATATTGGAGCAGTTCTTC
NA	TRBJ1-2	TRBV5-4	few	CASSLEGEVYGYTF	TGTGCCAGCAGCTTGGAAGGAGAGGTCTATGGCTACACCTTC
TRBD2	TRBJ2-3	TRBV27	NA	CASSLTSGGGRSSTDTQYF	TGTGCCAGCAGTTTGACTAGCGGGGGGGGCCGTTCAAGCACAGATACGCAGTATTTT
TRBD1	TRBJ1-2	TRBV5-1	NA	CASSDRGRSYGYTF	TGCGCCAGCAGTGACAGGGGGCGCTCCTATGGCTACACCTTC
NA	TRBJ1-4	TRBV15	NA	CATSRDRASAEKLFF	TGTGCCACCAGCAGAGACAGGGCAAGTGCTGAAAAACTGTTTTTT
NA	TRBJ2-2	TRBV7-9	few	CAKDRELFF	TGTGCCAAGGACCGGGAGCTGTTTTTT
NA	TRBJ1-1	TRBV6-4	NA	CASSDGRGGTEAFF	TGTGCCAGCAGTGACGGACGAGGAGGCACTGAAGCTTTCTTT
TRBD1	TRBJ1-5	TRBV7-8	NA	CASSPTGEVGQPQHF	TGTGCCAGCAGCCCGACAGGGGAGGTGGGCCAGCCCCAGCATTTT
NA	TRBJ2-5	TRBV2	NA	CASSSGRAQYF	TGTGCCAGCAGCAGTGGACGGGCCCAGTACTTC
NA	TRBJ2-2	TRBV6-1	NA	CASRVMGGAGELFF	TGTGCCAGCAGGGTAATGGGGGGCGCCGGGGAGCTGTTTTTT
NA	TRBJ2-5	TRBV27	NA	CASSMGGRPQETQYF	TGTGCCAGCAGTATGGGGGGCAGGCCGCAAGAGACCCAGTACTTC
NA	TRBJ1-3	TRBV10-3	once	CAIRDGGNTIYF	TGTGCCATCAGGGACGGGGGAAACACCATATATTTT
TRBD1	TRBJ1-1	TRBV4-1	NA	CASSPQGAYTEAFF	TGCGCCAGCAGCCCTCAGGGGGCATACACTGAAGCTTTCTTT
NA	TRBJ1-5	TRBV25-1	NA	CASSGGYSNQPQHF	TGTGCCAGCAGTGGGGGGTATAGCAATCAGCCCCAGCATTTT
TRBD1	TRBJ1-2	TRBV27	NA	CASSLYGTGGASYYGYTF	TGTGCCAGCAGTTTATATGGGACAGGGGGCGCATCTTACTATGGCTACACCTTC
TRBD1	TRBJ1-6	TRBV28	NA	CASRAPGQGNSPLHF	TGTGCCAGCAGAGCCCCGGGACAGGGAAATTCACCCCTCCACTTT
TRBD2	TRBJ2-7	TRBV7-6	once	CASSLGGLAGVPTEQYF	TGTGCCAGCAGCTTGGGAGGACTAGCGGGGGTCCCTACGGAGCAGTACTTC
NA	TRBJ2-2	TRBV9	NA	CASSVVNAGELFF	TGTGCCAGCAGCGTAGTTAACGCCGGGGAGCTGTTTTTT
NA	TRBJ2-7	TRBV29-1	NA	CSVEGGGESYEQYF	TGCAGCGTTGAAGGCGGAGGAGAGAGCTACGAGCAGTACTTC
TRBD1	TRBJ2-7	TRBV4-1	NA	CASSQHDRGSGGEQYF	TGCGCCAGCAGCCAACACGACAGGGGGTCCGGGGGCGAGCAGTACTTC
NA	TRBJ1-4	TRBV2	NA	CASLPLGGMANEKLFF	TGTGCCAGCCTACCCCTTGGGGGAATGGCTAATGAAAAACTGTTTTTT
TRBD2	TRBJ2-3	TRBV29-1	NA	CSVEEMVPAGGLGDTQYF	TGCAGCGTTGAAGAAATGGTCCCAGCGGGGGGCCTTGGCGATACGCAGTATTTT
NA	TRBJ1-2	TRBV28	once	CASSPMLYGYTF	TGTGCCAGCAGCCCGATGCTCTATGGCTACACCTTC
NA	TRBJ2-7	TRBV11-2	once	CASSSLQVLYEQYF	TGTGCCAGCAGCTCTTTACAGGTTCTATACGAGCAGTACTTC
NA	TRBJ2-5	TRBV9	NA	CASSPSGRTQYF	TGTGCCAGCAGCCCCAGTGGCAGGACCCAGTACTTC
NA	TRBJ1-6	TRBV6-4	few	CASSARDNSPLHF	TGTGCCAGCAGTGCCAGGGATAATTCACCCCTCCACTTT
NA	TRBJ2-5	TRBV7-9	NA	CASSFGRQIQETQYF	TGTGCCAGCAGCTTCGGTCGACAGATCCAAGAGACCCAGTACTTC
TRBD1	TRBJ1-2	TRBV2	NA	CASLGTGPFYGYTF	TGTGCCAGCCTTGGGACAGGGCCTTTCTATGGCTACACCTTC
TRBD1	TRBJ2-7	TRBV4-1	NA	CASSQHDRGSGGEQYF	TGCGCCAGCAGCCAACACGACAGGGGGTCCGGGGGCGAGCAGTACTTC
NA	TRBJ1-2	TRBV12-5	NA	CASGLVQQRDYGYTF	TGTGCTAGTGGTTTGGTACAGCAGAGGGACTATGGCTACACCTTC
TRBD1	TRBJ1-5	TRBV27	once	CASRQGNSNQPQHF	TGTGCCAGCCGACAGGGTAATAGCAATCAGCCCCAGCATTTT
TRBD2	TRBJ2-3	TRBV11-1	NA	CASSWGLAGDTDTQYF	TGTGCCAGCAGCTGGGGACTAGCGGGGGACACAGATACGCAGTATTTT
TRBD1	TRBJ2-7	TRBV16	few	CASSPDRGVYF	TGTGCCAGCAGCCCCGACAGGGGTGTGTACTTC